This TCR beta chain originates from a study of T-cell memory formation after mild COVID-19. Whole-study results and caveats: Clones that contracted from day 15 to 85 had balanced CD4/CD8; later expanders were CD4+ biased. CD8+ contracting clones occupied EMRA, while CD4+ ones occupied mainly CM and EM.

CDR1 and CDR2 from the germline V gene are SGHTA and FQGTGA. V dropped 2 bases and J dropped 4 bases, with 20 bases sitting between them. The CDR3 sequence is 17 residues long. This clonotype was found many times. Its antigen remains unknown. MiXCR, run by TCRdb on the 5' RACE reads, gives a single entry per CDR3 protein. The profile shows some 310,000 distinct CDR3 sequences, under 25% of them singletons. The chain joins TRBV7-3 to TRBJ1-1; D unresolved. The source material was PBMCs or a T cell subset sorted from them (not recorded which). This sequence originates from a man between 18 and 35 years old who had mild COVID-19 (a few samples of this study predate the infection). Cell type and time point are not known. CDR3 protein: CASSLEGNYHRTTEAFF. Here the CDR3 DNA reads TGTGCCAGCAGCTTAGAAGGGAACTATCACCGAACCACTGAAGCTTTCTTT.